This TCR beta chain derives from a study of CD8 T cells in ankylosing spondylitis. The CDR3 is 12 amino acids. Trimming pared 6 bases from V and 1 base from J, leaving 10 bases between. Germline V CDR1 and CDR2: DFQATT, SNEGSKA (reference sequence). TCRdb re-called the 5' RACE reads with MiXCR, one entry per CDR3 protein. The sample includes more than 150,000 distinct CDR3 sequences, roughly 13% seen only once; the top ten take about 17%. This sequence was found in a male donor with ankylosing spondylitis or in good health (not recorded which). Sequencing was done on a sample of blood, either unsorted or a sorted T cell fraction (not recorded which). This chain joins TRBV20-1 and TRBJ2-7; D uncertain. CDR3: CSAASASYEQYF. In DNA form, the CDR3 reads TGCAGTGCCGCGTCGGCTTCCTACGAGCAGTACTTC.